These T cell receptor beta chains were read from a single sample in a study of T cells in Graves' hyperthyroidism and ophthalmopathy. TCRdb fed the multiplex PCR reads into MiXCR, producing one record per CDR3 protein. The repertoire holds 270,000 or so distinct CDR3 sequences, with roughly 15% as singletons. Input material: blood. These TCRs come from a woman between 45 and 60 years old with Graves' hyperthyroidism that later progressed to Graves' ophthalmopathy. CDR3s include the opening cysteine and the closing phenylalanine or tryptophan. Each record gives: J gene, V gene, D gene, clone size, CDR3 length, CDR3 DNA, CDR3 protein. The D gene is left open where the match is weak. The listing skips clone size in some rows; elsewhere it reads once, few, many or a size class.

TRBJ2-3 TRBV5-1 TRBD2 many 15 TGCGCCAGCAGCTTGGCAGCGGGGGTCACAGATACGCAGTATTTT CASSLAAGVTDTQYF
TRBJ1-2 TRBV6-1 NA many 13 TGTGCCAGCACCGAACGGGGGGGCGATGGCTACACCTTC CASTERGGDGYTF
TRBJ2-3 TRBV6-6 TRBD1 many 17 TGTGCCAGCAGTTACTCCTGGGACAGGGGGCCGACGGATACGCAGTATTTT CASSYSWDRGPTDTQYF
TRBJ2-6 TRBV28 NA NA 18 TGTGCCAGCAGAACGGCAGGGACGGCTCTGAGTGGGGCCAACGTCCTGACTTTC CASRTAGTALSGANVLTF
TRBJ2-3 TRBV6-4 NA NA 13 TGTGCCAGCAGTTTTGAGGAGGGGGATACGCAGTATTTT CASSFEEGDTQYF
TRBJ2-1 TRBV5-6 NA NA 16 TGTGCCAGCAGCCCCTCGACGGGAGAGGGCTACAATGAGCAGTTCTTC CASSPSTGEGYNEQFF
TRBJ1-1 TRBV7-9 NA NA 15 TGTGCCAGCAGCTTTGGACAGAGTCTGAACACTGAAGCTTTCTTT CASSFGQSLNTEAFF
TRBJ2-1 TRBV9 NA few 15 TGTGCCAGCAGCGTAGATGCGGGAAGGTACAATGAGCAGTTCTTC CASSVDAGRYNEQFF
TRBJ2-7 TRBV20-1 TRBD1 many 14 TGCAGTGCTACCTCCGGACAGGGGGCTGAAGAGCAGTACTTC CSATSGQGAEEQYF
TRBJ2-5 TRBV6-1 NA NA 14 TGTGCCAGCAGTGAAGTGGGGGACCTAAGGGGGGGCGACTTC CASSEVGDLRGGDF
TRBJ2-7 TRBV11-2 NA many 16 TGTGCCAGCAGCTTAGATCTTGGAGGTTTCTCCTACGAGCAGTACTTC CASSLDLGGFSYEQYF
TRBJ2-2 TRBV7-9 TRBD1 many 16 TGTGCCAGCAGCTCTAACAGGGGGCGCGGCACCGGGGAGCTGTTTTTT CASSSNRGRGTGELFF
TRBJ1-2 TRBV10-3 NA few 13 TGTGCCATCAGTGAGTCCACCGCGGATGGCTACACCTTC CAISESTADGYTF
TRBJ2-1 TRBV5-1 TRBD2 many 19 TGCGCCAGCAGCTTGGATCCCTTGACTAGCGGGATTGCCTACAATGAGCAGTTCTTC CASSLDPLTSGIAYNEQFF
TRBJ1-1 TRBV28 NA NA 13 TGTGCCAGCAGAAATTTAGGTAACACTGAAGCTTTCTTT CASRNLGNTEAFF
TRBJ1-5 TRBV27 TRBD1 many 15 TGTGCCAGCAGTCCAGAACAGGGGCGCCGGCAGCCCCAGCATTTT CASSPEQGRRQPQHF
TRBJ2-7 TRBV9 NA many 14 TGTGCCAGCAGCGTCTCCGGGAAACCCTACGAGCAGTACTTC CASSVSGKPYEQYF
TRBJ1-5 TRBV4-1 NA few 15 TGCGCCAGCAGCCGGAACAGAGTAAAGAGTCAGCCCCAGCATTTT CASSRNRVKSQPQHF
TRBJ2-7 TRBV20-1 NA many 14 TGCAGTGCTAGAGATTTAAGGAAAAGTTATGAGCAGTACTTC CSARDLRKSYEQYF
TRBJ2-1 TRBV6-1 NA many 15 TGTGCCAGCAGGACCGGCGTTGTCTCCTACAATGAGCAGTTCTTC CASRTGVVSYNEQFF
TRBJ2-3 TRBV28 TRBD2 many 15 TGTGCCAGTCCACCGGCTAGCGGGAGGCCAGATACGCAGTATTTT CASPPASGRPDTQYF
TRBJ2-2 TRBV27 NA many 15 TGTGCCAGCAGTTTTTGGGAAACGAACACCGGGGAGCTGTTTTTT CASSFWETNTGELFF
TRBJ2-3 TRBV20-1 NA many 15 TGCAGTGCTAGAGATTATGCGGGACTCACAGATACGCAGTATTTT CSARDYAGLTDTQYF
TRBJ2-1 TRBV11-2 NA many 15 TGTGCCAGCAGCTTAGGAGTTGGATCTTACAATGAGCAGTTCTTC CASSLGVGSYNEQFF
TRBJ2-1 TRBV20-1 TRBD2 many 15 TGCAGTGCTAGAGGGGGCCTAGCGGGAGCCAATGAGCAGTTCTTC CSARGGLAGANEQFF
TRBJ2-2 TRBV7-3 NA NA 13 TGTGCCAGCAGATACGGGAACACCGGGGAGCTGTTTTTT CASRYGNTGELFF
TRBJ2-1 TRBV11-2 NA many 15 TGTGCCAGCAGCTACATGGCGGAAGAATCCAATGAGCAGTTCTTC CASSYMAEESNEQFF
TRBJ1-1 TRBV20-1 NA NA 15 TGCAGTGCTAGAGACCTTGGCAGGGGTGGGACTGAAGCTTTCTTT CSARDLGRGGTEAFF
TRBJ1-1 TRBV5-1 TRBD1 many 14 TGCGCCAGCAGCGGTGGACAGGGCGGCACTGAAGCTTTCTTT CASSGGQGGTEAFF
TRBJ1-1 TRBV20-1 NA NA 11 TGCAGTGCCGGGGGTCAGTATGAAGCTTTCTTT CSAGGQYEAFF
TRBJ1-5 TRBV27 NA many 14 TGTGCCAGCAGTTTATTAGGGGACAATCAGCCCCAGCATTTT CASSLLGDNQPQHF
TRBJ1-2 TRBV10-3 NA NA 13 TGTGCCATCAGTGAAACAGGGACCGAAGGCTACACCTTC CAISETGTEGYTF
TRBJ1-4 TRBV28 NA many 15 TGTGCCAGCACTCCGACCCAGGGGAGGGGTGAAAAACTGTTTTTT CASTPTQGRGEKLFF
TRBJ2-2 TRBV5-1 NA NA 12 TGCGCCAGCAGCCGGACTCTCGGGGAGCTGTTTTTT CASSRTLGELFF
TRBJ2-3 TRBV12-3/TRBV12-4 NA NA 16 TGTGCCAGCAGTTCTAAATCCGACTCATATACAGATACGCAGTATTTT CASSSKSDSYTDTQYF
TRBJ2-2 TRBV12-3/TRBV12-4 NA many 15 TGTGCCAGTAAGGACGTTTCATGGAGCACCGGGGAGCTGTTTTTT CASKDVSWSTGELFF
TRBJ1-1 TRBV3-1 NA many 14 TGTGCCAGCAGCCCCATGGCAGTGAACACTGAAGCTTTCTTT CASSPMAVNTEAFF
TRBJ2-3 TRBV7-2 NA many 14 TGTGCCAGCAGCCACATGGCCCGCACAGATACGCAGTATTTT CASSHMARTDTQYF
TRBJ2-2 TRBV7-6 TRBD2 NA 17 TGTGCCAGCATCGGGACTAGCGGGAGAGGAGGGACCGGGGAGCTGTTTTTT CASIGTSGRGGTGELFF
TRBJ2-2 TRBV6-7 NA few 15 TGTGCCAGCAGTTACCCTAGCGAGGACACCGGGGAGCTGTTTTTT CASSYPSEDTGELFF
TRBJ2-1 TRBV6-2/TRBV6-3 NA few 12 TGTGCCAGCCACAGGTGGAATGAGGAGCAGTTCTTC CASHRWNEEQFF
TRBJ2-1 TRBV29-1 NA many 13 TGCAGCGCTACAGGTTCCTCATACAATGAGCAGTTCTTC CSATGSSYNEQFF
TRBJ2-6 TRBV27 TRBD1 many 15 TGTGCCAGCAGTTCCACAGGGGCCGGGGCCAACGTCCTGACTTTC CASSSTGAGANVLTF
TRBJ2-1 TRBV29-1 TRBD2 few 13 TGCAGCGTTGTAGGGACTAGTTTTGGTGAGCAGTTCTTC CSVVGTSFGEQFF
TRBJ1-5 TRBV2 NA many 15 TGTGCCAGCAGTCTAAATTCCCCTACAAATCAGCCCCAGCATTTT CASSLNSPTNQPQHF
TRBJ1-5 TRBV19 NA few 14 TGTGCCAGTACCATCGGGGACATTTATCAGCCCCAGCATTTT CASTIGDIYQPQHF
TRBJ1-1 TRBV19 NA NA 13 TGTGCCAGTAGTACCATGGGTCCAACTGAAGCTTTCTTT CASSTMGPTEAFF